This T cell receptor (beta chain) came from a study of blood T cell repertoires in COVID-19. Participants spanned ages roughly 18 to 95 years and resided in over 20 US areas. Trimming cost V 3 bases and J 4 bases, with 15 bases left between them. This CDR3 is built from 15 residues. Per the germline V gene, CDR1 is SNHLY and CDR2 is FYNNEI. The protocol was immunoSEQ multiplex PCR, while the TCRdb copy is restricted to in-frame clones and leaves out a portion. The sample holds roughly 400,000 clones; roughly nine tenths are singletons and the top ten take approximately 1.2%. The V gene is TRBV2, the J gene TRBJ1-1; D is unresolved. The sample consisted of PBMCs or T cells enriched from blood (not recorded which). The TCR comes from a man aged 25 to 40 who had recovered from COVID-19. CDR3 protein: CASSEAWTRVTEAFF. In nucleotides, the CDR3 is TGTGCCAGCAGTGAGGCGTGGACTCGGGTCACTGAAGCTTTCTTT.